These 9 T cell receptor beta chains came from one sample sequenced in a study of glioma-infiltrating T cells after dendritic cell vaccination. TCRdb's copy holds only in-frame clones and misses some; the assay was immunoSEQ multiplex PCR. The table shows some 38,000 clones, with around 80% occurring only once. The sample was blood, taken before dendritic cell vaccination. The receptors stem from a human donor with glioblastoma.

About this clone itself: One end of the junction fails to match germline, which may point to a read error. The rearrangement links TRBV4-1 to TRBJ1-4; possible D gene TRBD1, 6 bases. Germline V CDR1 and CDR2: MGHRA, YSYEKL. The CDR3 runs to 12 residues. The CDR3 spells CASMGANEKPFF. CDR3 nucleotides: TGCGCCAGCATGGGGGCCAATGAAAAACCGTTTTTT.

This rearrangement joins TRBV30 to TRBJ2-1; 8 nucleotides align to TRBD1. The CDR3 has 15 residues. Per the germline V gene, CDR1 is GTSNPN and CDR2 is SVGIG (reference sequence). The V and J ends lost 2 bases and 2 bases, in that order; junction bases with no gene match: 5. In DNA form, the CDR3 reads TGTGCCTGGAGTCCGGACAGGGAGGCCTACAATGAGCAGTTCTTC. Its protein is CAWSPDREAYNEQFF.

The rearrangement uses TRBV7-2 and TRBJ2-2; TRBD2 aligns across 11 bases. V shed 3 bases, J shed 1 base, and the junction held 1 base outside the gene matches. The CDR3 totals 16 residues. Germline V gene lookup returns CDR1 SGHTA and CDR2 FQGNSA. The CDR3 nucleotides read TGTGCCAGCAGCTTTGGACTAGCGGGGAACACCGGGGAGCTGTTTTTT. Translated, it gives CASSFGLAGNTGELFF.

This chain connects TRBV29-1 to TRBJ1-1; D is undetermined. Deletions cut 4 bases from V and 1 base from J, with 4 bases between. Germline CDR1 reads SQVTM; CDR2 reads ANQGSEA. The CDR3 sequence is 11 residues long. The CDR3 region is CSVAQNTEAFF. The CDR3 DNA is TGCAGCGTTGCACAGAACACTGAAGCTTTCTTT.

The chain recombines TRBV9 with TRBJ2-5; D might be TRBD2 (7 bases). V was cut by 3 bases and J by 4 bases, with 19 bases left in between. The CDR3 covers 16 residues. Looked up from germline, CDR1 is SGDLS and CDR2 is YYNGEE. CDR3 residues: CASSADVGGDLETQYF. In nucleotides, the CDR3 is TGTGCCAGCAGCGCAGATGTAGGGGGGGACTTAGAGACCCAGTACTTC. The full variable domain, completed using reference TRBV9 and TRBJ2-5, is DSGVTQTPKHLITATGQRVTLRCSPRSGDLSVYWYQQSLDQGLQFLIQYYNGEERAKGNILERFSAQQFPDLHSELNLSSLELGDSALYFCASSADVGGDLETQYFGPGTRLLVL.

This clone was counted once. The rearrangement uses TRBV25-1 and TRBJ1-1; a possible D gene is TRBD1 (5 bases). This CDR3 region has 14 residues. V lost 6 bases and J lost 0, with 11 bases in between. Germline values: CDR1 MGHDK, CDR2 SYGVNS. CDR3 residues: CASSLTDLNTEAFF. In nucleotides, the CDR3 is TGTGCCAGCAGCCTGACAGACCTGAACACTGAAGCTTTCTTT.

The V call is TRBV13, the J call TRBJ1-4; TRBD1 aligns across 8 bases. The CDR3 contains 15 residues. The junction had 6 bases not matched to a gene; V was cut back by 1 base and J by 8 bases. Per the germline V gene, CDR1 is PRHDT and CDR2 is FYEKMQ (reference sequence). The CDR3 DNA is TGTGCCAGCAGCTTAGCGGGGACAGGCCTCGAAAAACTGTTTTTT. Encoded protein: CASSLAGTGLEKLFF.

This clone was recorded only once. The chain is built from TRBV11-1 and TRBJ1-6, with TRBD1 identical over 11 bases. The CDR3 has 17 residues. V dropped 6 bases and J dropped 10; count of bases not matched to a gene: 14. Germline V CDR1 and CDR2: SGHAT, FQDESV (reference sequence). CDR3 region: CASSPGQGGEGWSPLHF. In nucleotides, the CDR3 is TGTGCCAGCAGTCCGGGACAGGGGGGCGAGGGATGGTCACCCCTCCACTTT.

The rearrangement joins TRBV19 to TRBJ1-1; maybe TRBD1 (5 bases). This CDR3 is 18 amino acids long. Trimming cost V 6 bases and J 0 bases, with 23 bases left between them. Looked up from germline, CDR1 is LNHDA and CDR2 is SQIVND (reference sequence). The DNA of the CDR3 is TGTGCCAGTAGCTTAATCTCCTTTACAGGTACTATGAACACTGAAGCTTTCTTT. This encodes CASSLISFTGTMNTEAFF. The entire variable domain, with the rest obtained from reference TRBV19 and TRBJ1-1, is as follows: DGGITQSPKYLFRKEGQNVTLSCEQNLNHDAMYWYRQDPGQGLRLIYYSQIVNDFQKGDIAEGYSVSREKKESFPLTVTSAQKNPTAFYLCASSLISFTGTMNTEAFFGQGTRLTVV.